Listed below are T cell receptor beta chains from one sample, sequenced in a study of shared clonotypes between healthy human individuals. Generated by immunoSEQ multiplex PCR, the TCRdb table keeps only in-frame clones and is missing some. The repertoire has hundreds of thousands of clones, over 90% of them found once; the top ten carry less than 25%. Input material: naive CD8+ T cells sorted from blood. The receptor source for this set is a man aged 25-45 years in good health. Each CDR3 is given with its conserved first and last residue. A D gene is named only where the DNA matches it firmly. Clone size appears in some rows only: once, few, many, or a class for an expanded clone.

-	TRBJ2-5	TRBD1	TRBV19	CASSIGTGWRQETQYF	TGTGCCAGTAGTATTGGGACAGGTTGGAGACAAGAGACCCAGTACTTC
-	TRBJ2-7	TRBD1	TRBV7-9	CASSSSTGTYEQYF	TGTGCCAGCAGCTCCTCGACAGGGACCTACGAGCAGTACTTC
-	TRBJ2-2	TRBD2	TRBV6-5	CASSASGLPRELFF	TGTGCCAGCAGTGCTAGCGGGTTGCCCAGGGAGCTGTTTTTT
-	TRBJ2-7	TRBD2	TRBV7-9	CASSWTSGRNSYEQYF	TGTGCCAGCAGCTGGACTAGCGGGAGGAACTCCTACGAGCAGTACTTC
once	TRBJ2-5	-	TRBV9	CASSVAQVQETQYF	TGTGCCAGCAGCGTAGCTCAGGTCCAAGAGACCCAGTACTTC
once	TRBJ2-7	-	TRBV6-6	CASSPRDRAYEQYF	TGTGCCAGCAGTCCCCGGGACCGAGCCTACGAGCAGTACTTC
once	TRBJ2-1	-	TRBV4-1	CASSQDPTGRDEQFF	TGCGCCAGCAGCCAAGATCCGACAGGGAGGGATGAGCAGTTCTTC
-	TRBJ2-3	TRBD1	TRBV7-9	CAGGKKTGGTQYF	TGTGCCGGGGGGAAGAAAACAGGGGGTACGCAGTATTTT
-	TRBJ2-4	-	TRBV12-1	CASSFVREGRRNIQYF	TGTGCCAGCAGCTTTGTTCGGGAGGGCCGAAGAAACATTCAGTACTTC
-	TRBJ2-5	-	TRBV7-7	CASSLTGGRETQYF	TGTGCTAGCAGCTTAACCGGGGGACGAGAGACCCAGTACTTC
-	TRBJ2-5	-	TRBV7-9	CASSRPDAETQYF	TGTGCCAGCAGCCGACCGGACGCAGAGACCCAGTACTTC
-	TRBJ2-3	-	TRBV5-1	CASSLRVPSTDTQYF	TGCGCCAGCAGCTTGCGAGTACCGAGCACAGATACGCAGTATTTT
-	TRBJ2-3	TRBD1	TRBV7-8	CASIPRDRSTDTQYF	TGTGCCAGCATCCCCCGGGACAGGAGCACAGATACGCAGTATTTT
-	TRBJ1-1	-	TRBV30	CAWRAYTYEAFF	TGTGCCTGGAGGGCCTACACTTATGAAGCTTTCTTT
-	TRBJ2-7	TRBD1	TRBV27	CASSSNGQGAAGGGYEQYF	TGTGCCAGCTCTTCCAACGGACAGGGGGCCGCTGGGGGAGGCTACGAGCAGTACTTC
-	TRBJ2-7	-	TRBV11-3	CASRGETYEQYF	TGTGCCAGCAGAGGGGAAACCTACGAGCAGTACTTC
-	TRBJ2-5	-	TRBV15	CATNTLTSRETQYF	TGTGCCACCAATACTTTGACTAGTCGGGAGACCCAGTACTTC
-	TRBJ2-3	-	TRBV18	CASSPPDVPSTDTQYF	TGTGCCAGCTCACCTCCGGATGTACCTAGCACAGATACGCAGTATTTT
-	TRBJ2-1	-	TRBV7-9	CASSSGWEQFF	TGTGCCAGCAGCTCCGGATGGGAGCAGTTCTTC
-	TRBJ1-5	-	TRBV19	CASMAGIGQPQHF	TGTGCCAGTATGGCCGGAATCGGGCAGCCCCAGCATTTT
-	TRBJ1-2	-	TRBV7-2	CASSWGTPYGYTF	TGTGCCAGCAGCTGGGGAACGCCCTATGGCTACACCTTC
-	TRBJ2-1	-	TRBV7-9	CASSLGGTPLREQFF	TGTGCCAGCAGCTTAGGTGGGACGCCCCTCCGGGAGCAGTTCTTC